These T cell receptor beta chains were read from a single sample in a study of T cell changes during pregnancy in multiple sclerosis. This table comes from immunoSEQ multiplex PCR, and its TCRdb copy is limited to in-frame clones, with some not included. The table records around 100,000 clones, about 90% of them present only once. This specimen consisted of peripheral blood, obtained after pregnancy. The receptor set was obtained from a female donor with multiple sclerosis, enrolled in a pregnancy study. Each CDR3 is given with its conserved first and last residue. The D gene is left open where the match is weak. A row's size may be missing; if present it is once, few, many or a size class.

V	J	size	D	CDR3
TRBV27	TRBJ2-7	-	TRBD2	CASSLLAGGPTEQYF
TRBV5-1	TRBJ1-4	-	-	CARIFRATNEKLFF
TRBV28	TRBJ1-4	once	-	CASSLTGSPNEKLFF
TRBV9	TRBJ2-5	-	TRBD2	CASSVGASGGAKETQYF
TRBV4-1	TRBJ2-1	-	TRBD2	CASSPVSGGLASNEQFF
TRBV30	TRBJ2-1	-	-	CAWSVSLAGNEQFF
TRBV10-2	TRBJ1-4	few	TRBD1	CASTQGRQGPTGNEKLFF
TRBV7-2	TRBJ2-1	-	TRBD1	CASSFWTGDNEQFF
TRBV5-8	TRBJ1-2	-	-	CASRIYRNYGYTF
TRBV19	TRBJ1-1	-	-	CASSYLGAGTEAFF
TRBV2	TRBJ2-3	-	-	CAGLSGSSTDTQYF
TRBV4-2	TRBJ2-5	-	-	CASSQEPFGAGKETQYF
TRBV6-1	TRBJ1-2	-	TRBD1	CASTQPGQLYGYTF
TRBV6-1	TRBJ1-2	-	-	CASSPSGGVYGYTF
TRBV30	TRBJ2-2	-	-	CAWSVQGLVAGELFF